Here is one TCR beta chain with its context. Its antigen is not identified. Evenly divided among several immunoSEQ plates was the genomic DNA of each subset. Clones were sequenced by immunoSEQ multiplex PCR, and TCRdb holds only the in-frame ones, with some missing. The sample lists around 650,000 clones, approximately 96% occurring once. This specimen comes from a study of shared clonotypes between healthy human individuals. Study-level points and caveats: When compared with the clonotypes that were shared by all four sorted-subset donors, the non-shared clonotypes turned out to have lower generation probabilities. Shared clonotypes: approximately 4.5% naive CD4, under 4% naive CD8, around 2.4% memory CD4, 0.4% memory CD8. The sole specimen, blood, was sampled, and tissue repertoires likely differ.

This CDR3 region has 18 residues. Germline-derived CDR1 and CDR2 are WNHNN and SYGVQD (reference sequence). V was pared by 4 bases and J by 4 bases, with 14 bases of the junction left unmatched. CD45RO-negative CD8 cells positively selected for CCR7 made up the naive population, which excluded terminally differentiated effector memory CD45RA+ cells. Sequenced input: naive CD8+ T cells sorted from blood. The chain combines TRBV10-1 with TRBJ2-3, with 10 nucleotides matching TRBD2. This sequence was found in a woman in her twenties or thirties in good health. CDR3 loop: CASSVNQPSGRAPDTQYF. The CDR3 DNA is TGCGCCAGCAGTGTGAATCAACCAAGCGGGAGGGCCCCAGATACGCAGTATTTT.